This T cell receptor (beta chain) was captured by sequencing in a study of blood T cell repertoires in COVID-19 (dated by TCRdb to 2020 to 2021). In terms of the full investigation: Samples covering the acute and convalescent phases of COVID-19 were provided by collaborators in the United States, Italy and Spain. The prospective study material was composed of cDNA or gDNA derived from T cells, B-cell-depleted T cells, or PBMCs. The samples were drawn from two sources: the first 160 participants of the ongoing ImmuneRACE study, and fewer than 1,500 subjects contributed by 6 global collaborators. Nearly every sample came with metadata listing a de-identified subject ID, COVID-19 status, age in years and sex. Subjects who had been exposed to COVID-19, were actively infected with it, or had recovered from it provided the deeply sampled blood TCRbeta repertoires that made up the dataset. The repertoires were made available in a free public database intended to serve as a resource for research on the immune response to SARS-CoV-2. Where available, HLA class I and class II types were obtained from metadata supplied by the sample provider rather than from assay-based typing. The investigation overall reported the following: The amount of clinical and demographic metadata varied by source and participant and was provided uncurated.

V sheds 4 bases and J sheds 3 bases, leaving 7 bases between their ends. There are 13 amino acids in the CDR3, from cysteine to phenylalanine inclusive. The retained sequence is limited to the CDR3, 39 bases, with the frame set at the first base. From a lookup of the germline V gene (reference sequence), CDR1 and CDR2 are MNHEY and SMNVEV. TCRbeta CDR3 regions were amplified from genomic DNA using the immunoSEQ Assay, a bias-controlled multiplex PCR. Per the original workflow: The number of nucleated cells in each sample was estimated from the amplification of reference gene primers within the assay. To quantify the absolute abundance of each unique TCRbeta CDR3 rearrangement, sequence reads were collapsed and filtered. Productive Simpson clonality was computed per sample as the square root of Simpson's diversity index over productive rearrangements. The immuneACCESS repertoire file appears here via TCRdb, limited to in-frame rearrangements. These files lack a portion of the clones; in checked studies, under half of the deficit traces to unresolved V genes, and the cause of the others is not known. V and J calls plus clone size are reproduced from that table; the DNA served to infer D and trimming. The sample table lists about 46,000 clones, about 83% of them with a count of one. 5.5% to 6.5% of the sample lies in the top ten.

The collaborating institutions used their own protocols to collect whole blood in K2EDTA tubes. Collaborator samples were shipped for TCRbeta analysis as frozen whole blood, isolated PBMCs, or DNA extracted from either sample type. Turning to this clone: It has no known antigen specificity. It has no much larger one-base neighbor in the sample; base qualities were not kept.

This sequence originates from a woman at least 80 years old with acute or convalescent COVID-19. Material: peripheral blood. The sequence joins TRBV27 to TRBJ2-1, with TRBD1 tentatively as D gene (5 bases match). In nucleotides, the sequence is TGTGCCAGCAGTTCGACAGTCTACAATGAGCAGTTCTTC. It specifies CASSSTVYNEQFF.